The clone carrying this T cell receptor (beta chain) showed up just once. One entry per CDR3 protein, called by TCRdb with MiXCR from the RT-PCR reads. Here the sample spans roughly 620,000 distinct CDR3 sequences, over 9% being singletons. The CDR3 totals 14 residues. This sample is drawn from a study of response to subunit inactivated influenza vaccine. This sample also belongs to another study, concerning T cells expressing NK-cell markers. That source reports: Researchers built TCR beta cDNA using 5'RACE template switching with UMIs. Seven donors tested HCMV-seropositive and one tested seronegative among the eight sequenced.

The material sequenced was PBMCs from blood, taken on the day of vaccination. The V call is TRBV21-1, the J call TRBJ1-5; the D call of TRBD1 is as the table states it, not checked on the DNA. TRBV21-1 is classified as a pseudogene. The source is a middle-aged man who received an inactivated influenza vaccine. CDR3 DNA: TGTGCCAGCAGCAAAGGGACAGGCGGTCAGCCCCAGCATTTT. Translating it yields CASSKGTGGQPQHF.